The 26 T cell receptor beta chains in this list originate from one sample, sequenced in a study of T cells in women clearing cervical HPV infection. Libraries were prepared by immunoSEQ multiplex PCR; TCRdb keeps only in-frame clonotypes and omits some of them. The sample has under 50,000 clones, and its top ten clones hold approximately 4.8%. The material sequenced was blood buffy coat. Receptors originate from a woman aged 18 to 75 with a cervical HPV16 infection that either progressed to CIN3+ or cleared (not recorded which).

As to this clone: Read coverage stops 3 residues before the CDR3 terminus; the germline J gene supplies the remainder. This sequence joins TRBV12-3 or TRBV12-4 and TRBJ2-3, with 7 nucleotides matching TRBD2. The CDR3 consists of 15 residues. V shed 5 bases and J 0 bases; nucleotides not matched to a gene: 5. The sequenced CDR3 bases are TGTGCCAGCAGTAGGAGGCGGGGGAGCACAGATACG. This sequence encodes CASSRRRGSTDT. The CDR3 in full is CASSRRRGSTDTQYF.

Regarding this clone: The read ends 3 residues early relative to the CDR3; the germline J gene fills the gap. This chain connects TRBV5-1 to TRBJ1-3; tentative D call: TRBD1 (5 bases). The germline V gene has CDR1 SGHRS and CDR2 YFSETQ. Trimming left V 0 bases short and J 0 bases short, with 10 bases between. The CDR3 is 16 residues long. The CDR3 DNA, read in part, is TGCGCCAGCAGCTTGGGACAGTTCAGCTCTGGAAACACC. Translating it yields CASSLGQFSSGNT. The whole CDR3 sequence is CASSLGQFSSGNTIYF.

Concerning this clone: Read sequence stops 3 residues before the CDR3 end, and the germline J gene provides the missing end. The genes are TRBV10-2 and TRBJ2-3; 10 bases agree with TRBD2. V lost 8 bases to trimming and J lost 1 base; unmatched junction nucleotides: 0. The CDR3 is made up of 13 amino acids. Germline V gene sequence: CDR1 WSHSY, CDR2 SAAADI. The sequenced CDR3 bases are TGCGCCAGCGGGACTAGCGGCACAGATACG. This encodes CASGTSGTDT. The full CDR3 is CASGTSGTDTQYF.

As to this clone: The read ends 3 residues early relative to the CDR3; the germline J gene fills the gap. The chain has TRBV7-2 and TRBJ2-5; 7 bases align to TRBD2. The CDR3 contains 14 residues. The germline V gene encodes CDR1 SGHTA and CDR2 FQGNSA. The ends lost 1 base at V and 4 bases at J; junction bases unmatched: 3. The CDR3 protein is CASSLGSGAETQYF. CDR3 DNA (partial): TGTGCCAGCAGCTTAGGCAGCGGGGCAGAGACC.

For this clone: The CDR3 goes on 3 residues after the read ends, and that part is filled in from the germline J gene. The chain couples TRBV20-1 to TRBJ2-1; TRBD1 agrees at 9 bases. J gave up 4 bases and V 4 bases, and 2 bases lay outside the gene matches. Germline V CDR1 and CDR2: DFQATT, SNEGSKA (reference sequence). The CDR3 spans 13 residues. The sequenced part of the CDR3 DNA is TGCAGTGCTATAGGACAGGGGTACAATGAG. Residues: CSAIGQGYNE. The complete CDR3 protein is CSAIGQGYNEQFF.

Details on this clone: The read is 3 residues too short to cover the CDR3 end, so that end is filled in from the germline J gene. The chain is built from TRBV5-3 and TRBJ2-4, with unresolved D. TRBV5-3 is filed as an ORF, its function uncertain. This CDR3 has 14 amino acids. Trimming removed 3 bases at V and 4 bases at J, with 11 bases between. CDR3 sequence: CARSSEGPKNIQYF. The sequenced CDR3 bases are TGTGCCAGAAGCTCGGAAGGGCCTAAAAACATT.

Of note for this clone: Sequencing ends 3 residues short of the CDR3 end; the germline J gene provides the rest. The chain links TRBV18 to TRBJ1-5; D remains ambiguous. The length of the CDR3 is 14 residues. The V end lost 3 bases, the J end lost 1 base, and 7 bases lay between the germline ends. The V gene's germline CDR1 is KGHSH and CDR2 LQKENI. The covered CDR3 bases are TGTGCCAGCTCACCCGCGCGGAGCAATCAGCCC. Amino acid sequence: CASSPARSNQP. The CDR3, in full, reads CASSPARSNQPQHF.

A remark on this clone: The observed sequence ends 3 residues before the CDR3 terminus, with the missing tail filled in from the germline J gene. In the same sample, other DNA sequences code for this CDR3. This chain joins TRBV19 and TRBJ2-2, with 12 bases aligning to TRBD1. V gave up 4 bases and J gave up 5 bases; unmatched junction bases: 5. CDR1 and CDR2 from the germline V gene are LNHDA and SQIVND (reference sequence). The length of the CDR3 is 16 residues. The CDR3 is CASSRGQGAGTGELFF. CDR3 DNA, as far as it was read: TGTGCCAGTAGTAGGGGACAGGGGGCTGGGACCGGGGAG.

Comments on this clone: Read sequence stops 3 residues before the CDR3 end, and the germline J gene provides the missing end. The chain recombines TRBV14 with TRBJ1-3, with D possibly TRBD1 on 6 matching bases. The CDR3 runs to 16 residues. V lost 4 bases to trimming and J lost 4 bases, with 17 bases between them. Germline V gene lookup returns CDR1 SGHDN and CDR2 FVKESK. The part of the CDR3 DNA that was read is TGTGCCAGCAGCCCAGCGTTGGGGACACCGGGAAACACC. Protein product: CASSPALGTPGNT. Given in full, the CDR3 is CASSPALGTPGNTIYF.

On this clone: Coverage ceases 3 residues before the CDR3 finishes, and the germline J gene fills in the end. The genes are TRBV18 and TRBJ2-7; D tentatively fits TRBD1 or TRBD2 (5 bases each). The V end was cut by 2 bases, the J end by 5 bases, with 19 bases between. Germline loops: CDR1 KGHSH, CDR2 LQKENI. The CDR3 contains 16 residues. The sequenced CDR3 bases are TGTGCCAGCTCACCAGAGGGGATTAGCCTACGTAACGAG. It is translated as CASSPEGISLRNE. The CDR3 as a whole reads CASSPEGISLRNEQYF.

As concerns this clone: Sequencing ends 3 residues short of the CDR3 end; the germline J gene provides the rest. The genes are TRBV2 and TRBJ2-1, with 11 positions matching TRBD2. With V trimmed by 7 bases and J by 4 bases, 3 bases remained unmatched. Germline V gene data show CDR1 as SNHLY and CDR2 as FYNNEI. The CDR3 runs 14 residues. CDR3 sequence reads: CASNRLAGYNEQFF. The sequenced CDR3 bases are TGTGCCAGCAACCGACTAGCGGGGTACAATGAG.

Note on this clone: The read finishes 3 residues shy of the CDR3 end, and the germline J gene is used to complete it. The chain is built from TRBV5-1 and TRBJ2-1, with a weak D call TRBD2 (6 bases). V lost 3 bases and J 8 bases, leaving 15 bases between the germline ends. Per germline, CDR1 SGHRS and CDR2 YFSETQ. The CDR3 is 14 residues long. Incomplete CDR3 DNA: TGCGCCAGCAGCTCTATAGCGGAGGGCCATGAG. Protein: CASSSIAEGHE. From start to end, the CDR3 is CASSSIAEGHEQFF.

Of note for this clone: The read comes to an end 3 residues before the CDR3 does, leaving the germline J gene to fill in the end. The gene calls are TRBV2 and TRBJ1-5, with a weak D call TRBD1 (5 bases). CDR3 size: 17 residues. Trimming pared 3 bases from V and 0 bases from J, leaving 15 bases between. Germline values: CDR1 SNHLY, CDR2 FYNNEI. The CDR3 sequence is CASSERRTTYSNQPQHF. The covered CDR3 bases are TGTGCCAGCAGTGAGAGAAGGACAACCTATAGCAATCAGCCC.

As regards this clone: Read data end 3 residues before the CDR3 end; the end is taken from the germline J gene. The rearrangement uses TRBV7-6 and TRBJ2-5; TRBD2 matches at 8 bases. Germline lookup yields CDR1 SGHVS and CDR2 FNYEAQ. This CDR3 has 17 residues. The V and J ends lost 0 bases and 4 bases, in that order; junction bases with no gene match: 10. CDR3 bases read: TGTGCCAGCAGCTTAGCGGTAGGCGCGGGGGGATTAGAGACC. Its translation is CASSLAVGAGGLET. In full, the CDR3 is CASSLAVGAGGLETQYF.

As regards this clone: The missing CDR3 end, 3 residues past where the read stops, is filled in from the germline J gene. The chain employs TRBV15 and TRBJ2-3; 9 nucleotides match TRBD2. Germline-derived CDR1 and CDR2 are LNHNV and YYDKDF (reference sequence). The CDR3 extends over 18 amino acids. Trimming took 5 bases from V and 5 from J; bases not matched to a gene: 17. CDR3 sequence: CATSGKGASGVGEDTQYF. Incomplete CDR3 DNA: TGTGCCACCAGCGGCAAGGGAGCTAGCGGGGTTGGTGAAGATACG. Full variable domain (outside the CDR3, taken from reference TRBV15 and TRBJ2-3): DAMVIQNPRYQVTQFGKPVTLSCSQTLNHNVMYWYQQKSSQAPKLLFHYYDKDFNNEADTPDNFQSRRPNTSFCFLDIRSPGLGDTAMYLCATSGKGASGVGEDTQYFGPGTRLTVL.

About this clone: The observed sequence ends 3 residues before the CDR3 terminus, with the missing tail filled in from the germline J gene. The J gene is TRBJ2-4, the V gene TRBV18, with D hard to call. The ends were cut back, 4 bases at V and 0 bases at J, with 13 bases in the middle. Germline-derived CDR1 and CDR2 are KGHSH and LQKENI. This CDR3 has 16 amino acids. CDR3 region: CASSLTVSLAKNIQYF. The sequenced part of the CDR3 DNA is TGTGCCAGCTCACTAACGGTTTCCTTAGCCAAAAACATT.

A word on this clone: With the read ending 3 residues before the CDR3 end, the germline J gene is used to fill in that end. The rearrangement joins TRBV5-1 to TRBJ2-3; 9 bases agree with TRBD1. J lost 0 bases, V lost 4 bases, and 3 bases had no gene match. Germline CDR1 reads SGHRS; CDR2 reads YFSETQ. The CDR3 covers 15 residues. CDR3 DNA, as far as it was read: TGCGCCAGCAGCGCCGGGACAGGGAGCACAGATACG. Translating gives CASSAGTGSTDT. The whole CDR3 is CASSAGTGSTDTQYF.

As regards this clone: The read is 3 residues too short to cover the CDR3 end, so that end is filled in from the germline J gene. V is TRBV5-4 and J is TRBJ2-5, with 8 bases lining up with TRBD2. V lost 4 bases and J lost 4; bases outside the gene matches: 12. This CDR3 has 16 residues. The germline gives CDR1 SGHNT, CDR2 YYREEE (reference sequence). The CDR3 DNA, read in part, is TGTGCCAGCAGCGACCCGGGGCGGGGGGCAGCAGAGACC. This translates into CASSDPGRGAAET. The whole CDR3 sequence is CASSDPGRGAAETQYF.

As concerns this clone: The read finishes 3 residues shy of the CDR3 end, and the germline J gene is used to complete it. The chain carries TRBV29-1 and TRBJ2-7, with D possibly being TRBD2 (5 bases). In germline, CDR1 is SQVTM, CDR2 ANQGSEA. The CDR3 totals 12 residues. V was cut by 4 bases and J by 4 bases, with 11 bases left in between. The sequenced part of the CDR3 DNA is TGCAGCGTTGGGGAAGACTATTACGAG. Its translation: CSVGEDYYE. The complete CDR3 protein is CSVGEDYYEQYF.

To note about this clone: The read stops 3 residues short of the end of the CDR3; the missing end is completed from the germline J gene. This rearrangement joins TRBV20-1 to TRBJ2-6, with TRBD1 matching 8 bases. The junction had 5 bases not matched to a gene; V was cut back by 2 bases and J by 2 bases. The CDR3 spans 16 residues. In germline, CDR1 is DFQATT, CDR2 SNEGSKA (reference sequence). This CDR3 is CSARFAGGAGANVLTF. CDR3 DNA (partial): TGCAGTGCTAGATTCGCAGGGGGCGCTGGGGCCAACGTC.

As regards this clone: The CDR3 end lies 3 residues beyond the end of the read and is filled in from the germline J gene. The chain uses TRBV11-3 and TRBJ2-1; 9 bases fit TRBD2. From germline, CDR1 is SGHNT and CDR2 YENEEA. V dropped 8 bases and J dropped 8; count of bases not matched to a gene: 10. The CDR3 length is 14 residues. The part of the CDR3 DNA that was read is TGTGCCAGCGAGCGGCGGGGGGGCAGGGATGAG. It specifies CASERRGGRDE. The entire CDR3 is CASERRGGRDEQFF.

A remark on this clone: The read comes to an end 3 residues before the CDR3 does, leaving the germline J gene to fill in the end. This chain links TRBV2 with TRBJ1-1; 8 bases agree with TRBD1. The CDR3 extends over 14 amino acids. The germline CDR1 and CDR2 sequences are SNHLY and FYNNEI. CDR3 sequence: CASTPGRGRPVAFF. The sequenced part of the CDR3 DNA is TGTGCCAGCACCCCCGGCAGGGGGCGTCCAGTA.

About this clone itself: The read stops 3 residues short of the end of the CDR3; the missing end is completed from the germline J gene. The chain carries TRBV11-3 and TRBJ2-5; D ambiguous. The germline V gene has CDR1 SGHNT and CDR2 YENEEA. Trimming took 6 bases from V and 5 from J, leaving 10 bases between them. This CDR3 spans 12 amino acids. The DNA read from the CDR3 is TGTGCCAGCAGTGACCCCGGGGAGACC. It encodes CASSDPGET. The whole CDR3 protein reads CASSDPGETQYF.

Concerning this clone: The sequence runs out 3 residues before the end of the CDR3; the remainder is reconstructed from the germline J gene. V usage is TRBV5-5 and J usage is TRBJ2-7; tentatively, D is TRBD1 or TRBD2 (5 bases each). Germline values: CDR1 SGHKS, CDR2 YYEKEE (reference sequence). V was pared by 4 bases and J by 3 bases, with 14 bases between. CDR3 length: 14 amino acids. The sequenced part of the CDR3 DNA is TGTGCCAGCAGCACGAGGGGTTGGGACTACGAG. This translates into CASSTRGWDYE. The whole CDR3 sequence is CASSTRGWDYEQYF.

About this clone: The read stops 3 residues short of the end of the CDR3; the missing end is completed from the germline J gene. V usage is TRBV5-6 and J usage is TRBJ2-4; 7 bases fit TRBD2. Germline CDR1 and CDR2: SGHDT and YYEEEE. The CDR3 has 11 amino acids. The CDR3 region is CASSSGLIQYF. The CDR3 DNA, read in part, is TGTGCCAGCAGCTCGGGACTAATT.

As to this clone: The CDR3 is cut off 3 residues early in the read; its end comes from the germline J gene. This chain joins TRBV20-1 and TRBJ1-1; no firm D call. Germline assignment: CDR1 DFQATT and CDR2 SNEGSKA (reference sequence). The CDR3 length is 13 residues. V lost 5 bases and J 3 bases, leaving 13 bases between the germline ends. CDR3 sequence: CSAEQTGDTEAFF. The CDR3 bases that were read are TGCAGTGCTGAGCAGACCGGGGACACTGAA.